A selection of T cell receptor beta chains follows, all from one sample in a study of neurological immune-mediated disorders. Each CDR3 protein is one row after TCRdb ran MiXCR on the 5' RACE reads. This sample yields about 50,000 distinct CDR3 sequences, of which about 9.3% are seen a single time; approximately 5% belongs to the top ten. The sequencing sample was made of PBMCs. The origin of the receptors is a man in his 70s with HTLV-1-associated myelopathy (HAM/TSP). Each CDR3 is given with its conserved first and last residue. D genes are given only for firm matches. Size tells how often a clone was seen (once, few, many) or the class of an expanded clone, and some rows leave it out.

v_call,j_call,d_call,clone_size,cdr3_nt,cdr3_aa
TRBV20-1,TRBJ2-1,.,many,TGCAGTGCTAGAGACCCAAACAGGGAATATTACAATGAGCAGTTCTTC,CSARDPNREYYNEQFF
TRBV5-1,TRBJ2-7,.,few,TGCGCCAGCAGCTTCCAGCGCCCAGTTGACGAGCAGTACTTC,CASSFQRPVDEQYF
TRBV7-9,TRBJ2-7,TRBD1,many,TGTGCCAGCAGCCTTACAGGGGTTGGTGAGCAGTACTTC,CASSLTGVGEQYF
TRBV4-1,TRBJ2-7,TRBD1,many,TGCGCCAGCAGCCAAGATCAAATAGGGGACAGTGGATACGAGCAGTACTTC,CASSQDQIGDSGYEQYF
TRBV7-6,TRBJ2-7,TRBD2,many,TGTGCCAGCAGCTCGGGACTAGCGGGACGCTCCGGCGAGCAGTACTTC,CASSSGLAGRSGEQYF
TRBV3-1,TRBJ2-7,.,few,TGTGCCAGCAGCCAAGCTTTAACCGAGCAGTACTTC,CASSQALTEQYF
TRBV20-1,TRBJ1-2,.,many,TGCAGTGCTAGAGGGGGCTATGGCTACACCTTC,CSARGGYGYTF
TRBV10-3,TRBJ2-6,.,many,TGTGCCATCAGCTCCACTTCTGGGGCCAACGTCCTGACTTTC,CAISSTSGANVLTF
TRBV5-6,TRBJ1-2,.,.,TGTGCCAGCAGCTTGCCAACTCACGTCAGCTACACCTTC,CASSLPTHVSYTF
TRBV28,TRBJ2-7,.,few,TGTGCCAGCAGTCCGACCGCAGGGTTAGGCCACGAGCAGTACTTC,CASSPTAGLGHEQYF
TRBV4-2,TRBJ1-2,.,.,TGTGCCAGCAGCCTAGAGGACACTAACTATGGCTACACCTTC,CASSLEDTNYGYTF
TRBV6-5,TRBJ2-4,.,many,TGTGCCAGCGCGAGGGAAGCCAAAAACATTCAGTACTTC,CASAREAKNIQYF
TRBV7-2,TRBJ2-7,TRBD1,many,TGTGCCAGCAGCTTAGTGGGACAGTCTACCTACGAGCAGTACTTC,CASSLVGQSTYEQYF
TRBV5-1,TRBJ2-1,TRBD1,many,TGCGCCAGCAGCTTGCAGGACAGGTCCTACAATGAGCAGTTCTTC,CASSLQDRSYNEQFF
TRBV29-1,TRBJ2-3,TRBD2,many,TGCAGCGCCCGTGTCGGGGGGACCCACACAGATACGCAGTATTTT,CSARVGGTHTDTQYF
TRBV5-1,TRBJ2-7,TRBD2,many,TGCGCCAGCAGCCCAAGAGCGGGAGGCTCCTACGAGCAGTACTTC,CASSPRAGGSYEQYF
TRBV20-1,TRBJ2-1,TRBD2,many,TGCAGTGCTAGGTTACCTAGCGGGAGCAGGTATGAGCAGTTCTTC,CSARLPSGSRYEQFF
TRBV5-1,TRBJ2-1,.,many,TGCGCCAGCAGCTCCGCGCGGGGCGATGAGCAGTTCTTC,CASSSARGDEQFF
TRBV5-6,TRBJ1-1,.,.,TGTGCCAGCAGCTCTCTAACGGACAGACAGCTTATGAACACTGAAGATTTCTTT,CASSSLTDRQLMNTEDFF
TRBV5-1,TRBJ1-6,.,many,TGCGCCAGCAGCTTGGCGGGGAGGTCACCCCTCCACTTT,CASSLAGRSPLHF
TRBV4-1,TRBJ2-1,TRBD2,many,TGCGCCAGCAGCCGCAAGCCCCGGGGTAGCGGGATCGGCGGCCACAATGAGCAGTTCTTC,CASSRKPRGSGIGGHNEQFF
TRBV29-1,TRBJ2-2,.,many,TGCAGCGCGGGGGTCATAGGACATTTGAACACCGGGGAGCTGTTTTTT,CSAGVIGHLNTGELFF
TRBV20-1,TRBJ2-3,TRBD2,many,TGCAGTGCTAGAGCCCCCGGGACTAGCACTGATACGCAGTATTTT,CSARAPGTSTDTQYF
TRBV7-6,TRBJ1-6,.,many,TGTGCCAGCAGCAGTCAAGAATATAATTCACCCCTCCACTTT,CASSSQEYNSPLHF
TRBV19,TRBJ2-6,.,many,TGTGCCAGTAGTATAGATAGGACAGACTCTGGGGCCAACGTCCTGACTTTC,CASSIDRTDSGANVLTF
TRBV12-3/TRBV12-4,TRBJ2-3,TRBD2,few,TGTGCCAGCAGCGGGGGAGGGTTAGATACGCAGTATTTT,CASSGGGLDTQYF
TRBV6-2/TRBV6-3,TRBJ2-7,.,few,TGTGCCAGCAGTTGGGCAGGGGCCGTCTACGAGCAGTACTTC,CASSWAGAVYEQYF
TRBV7-9,TRBJ1-4,TRBD1,many,TGTGCCAGCAGCTTCTCAGGGGGAGAAAAACTGTTTTTT,CASSFSGGEKLFF
TRBV12-3/TRBV12-4,TRBJ1-2,.,many,TGTGCCAGCAGTTCGTCCACACTCAACTATGGCTACACCTTC,CASSSSTLNYGYTF
TRBV20-1,TRBJ2-5,.,many,TGCAGTGCTAGTCCTAGGGAGACCCAGTACTTC,CSASPRETQYF
TRBV6-5,TRBJ1-6,.,many,TGTGCCAGCAGCACTAAGGGGACGAGCTCCTATAATTCACCCCTCCACTTT,CASSTKGTSSYNSPLHF
TRBV10-3,TRBJ2-7,.,.,TGCGACATCAGTGAAAGGGGCGGGACCGGGTCCTACGAGCAGTACTTC,CDISERGGTGSYEQYF
TRBV27,TRBJ2-1,TRBD1,many,TGTGCCAGCAGTTTTCCGGGACAGGGCCGCTATGAGCAGTTCTTC,CASSFPGQGRYEQFF
TRBV7-8,TRBJ2-1,.,many,TGTGCCAGCAGCACTTCAGGCCGGGGGCGTGGGAATGAGCAGTTCTTC,CASSTSGRGRGNEQFF
TRBV7-2,TRBJ1-1,.,many,TGTGCCAGCAGCTTCGACGCGACTGAAGCTTTCTTT,CASSFDATEAFF
TRBV6-6,TRBJ2-1,.,many,TGTGCCAGCAGTTACCCTGAGCGGGCCAACAATGAGCAGTTCTTC,CASSYPERANNEQFF
TRBV28,TRBJ2-7,TRBD2,.,TGTGCCAGCTGGGTAGGGCGGGAGAAAGAGCAGTACTTC,CASWVGREKEQYF
TRBV5-1,TRBJ2-3,TRBD1,medium-sized,TGCGCCAGCAGCTCGCGACAGGGCTCAGATACGCAGTATTTT,CASSSRQGSDTQYF
TRBV2,TRBJ2-2,.,few,TGTGCCAGCAGTGTCTGGGACTCACCCCAGCCCACCGGGGAGCTGTTTTTT,CASSVWDSPQPTGELFF
TRBV19,TRBJ2-1,TRBD2,many,TGTGCCAGTAGTATACAGACTAGCGGATCCAATGAGCAGTTCTTC,CASSIQTSGSNEQFF
TRBV5-1,TRBJ1-4,TRBD1,many,TGCGCCAGCAGCTTAGGGGGCACTAATGAAAAACTGTTTTTT,CASSLGGTNEKLFF
TRBV7-2,TRBJ2-1,.,many,TGTGCCAGCAGCTTAGGGGAGAGCTCCTACAATGAGCAGTTCTTC,CASSLGESSYNEQFF
TRBV20-1,TRBJ2-2,TRBD1,many,TGCAGTGCTAGAGTCCAACAGGGGGCGCTTAACACCGGGGAGCTGTTTTTT,CSARVQQGALNTGELFF
TRBV20-1,TRBJ2-4,.,many,TGCAGTGCTATTTGGGCGGCCAAAAACATTCAGTACTTC,CSAIWAAKNIQYF
TRBV20-1,TRBJ2-7,.,many,TGCAGTGCTCGCGGGGCGTACGAGCAGTACTTC,CSARGAYEQYF
TRBV7-9,TRBJ2-1,TRBD2,many,TGTGCCAGCAGCTTAGCGAGCAGCGGGGCAAACAATGAGCAGTTCTTC,CASSLASSGANNEQFF
TRBV20-1,TRBJ2-3,.,many,TGCAGTGCTAGAGATAGCGTTTCAGATACGCAGTATTTT,CSARDSVSDTQYF
TRBV2,TRBJ1-4,TRBD1,many,TGTGCCAGCAGCCCACAGGGGGCGCTTTATGAAAAACTGTTTTTT,CASSPQGALYEKLFF
TRBV7-8,TRBJ2-7,.,.,.,CDSSFYICSAPEGEQYF
TRBV10-2,TRBJ1-1,.,many,TGCGCCAGCAGTGAGGGACGGAACACTGAAGCTTTCTTT,CASSEGRNTEAFF
TRBV5-1,TRBJ1-1,.,many,TGCGCCAGCAGCTTCAGAGGACGAACTGAAGCTTTCTTT,CASSFRGRTEAFF
TRBV12-3/TRBV12-4,TRBJ2-7,.,.,TGTGCCAGCAGTTTACACGGGGACGAGCAGTACTTC,CASSLHGDEQYF
TRBV24-1,TRBJ1-2,.,many,TGTGCCACCAGTGAGGTAGGGTCCGGCGGCTACACCTTC,CATSEVGSGGYTF
TRBV20-1,TRBJ1-2,TRBD1,.,TGCAGTGCTAGAGATGAACAGGGGGCGCGGGGCTACACCTTC,CSARDEQGARGYTF
TRBV7-9,TRBJ1-5,TRBD1,.,TGTGCCAGCAGCTTAATAAGGGACAGGGGACAAGAGACCCAGCATTTT,CASSLIRDRGQETQHF
TRBV7-9,TRBJ1-6,.,.,TGTGCCAGCAGCTCAGGACAAAGCTCCTATAATTCACCCCTCCACTTT,CASSSGQSSYNSPLHF
TRBV29-1,TRBJ2-1,TRBD2,many,TGCAGCGTTGAAGATACTAGCGGGAGACAGTTCTTC,CSVEDTSGRQFF
TRBV11-2,TRBJ2-1,.,many,TGTGCCAGCAGCCCCGCAGTGGGCTCCTACAATGAGCAGTTCTTC,CASSPAVGSYNEQFF
TRBV12-3/TRBV12-4,TRBJ2-3,TRBD2,many,TGTGCCAGCAGTTCAACGACTAGCGGGGGAAACACAGATACGCAGTATTTT,CASSSTTSGGNTDTQYF
TRBV20-1,TRBJ2-7,TRBD2,many,TGCAGTGCTAGAGAAGAGACTAGCTGGTACGAGCAGTACTTC,CSAREETSWYEQYF